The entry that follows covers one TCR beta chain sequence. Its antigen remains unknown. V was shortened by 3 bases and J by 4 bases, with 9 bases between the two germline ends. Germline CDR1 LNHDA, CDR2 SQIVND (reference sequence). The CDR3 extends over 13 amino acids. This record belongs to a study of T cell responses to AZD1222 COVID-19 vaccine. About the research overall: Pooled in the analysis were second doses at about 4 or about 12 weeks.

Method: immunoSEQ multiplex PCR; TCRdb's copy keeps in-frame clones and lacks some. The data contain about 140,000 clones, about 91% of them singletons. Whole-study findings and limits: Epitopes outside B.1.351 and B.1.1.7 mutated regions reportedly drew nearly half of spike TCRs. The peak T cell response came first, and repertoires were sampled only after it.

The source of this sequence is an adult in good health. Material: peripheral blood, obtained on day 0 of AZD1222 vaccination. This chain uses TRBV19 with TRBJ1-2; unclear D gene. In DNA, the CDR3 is TGTGCCAGTAGTATTCATATGGGCTATGGCTACACCTTC. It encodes CASSIHMGYGYTF. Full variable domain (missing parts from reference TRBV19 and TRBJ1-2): DGGITQSPKYLFRKEGQNVTLSCEQNLNHDAMYWYRQDPGQGLRLIYYSQIVNDFQKGDIAEGYSVSREKKESFPLTVTSAQKNPTAFYLCASSIHMGYGYTFGSGTRLTVV.